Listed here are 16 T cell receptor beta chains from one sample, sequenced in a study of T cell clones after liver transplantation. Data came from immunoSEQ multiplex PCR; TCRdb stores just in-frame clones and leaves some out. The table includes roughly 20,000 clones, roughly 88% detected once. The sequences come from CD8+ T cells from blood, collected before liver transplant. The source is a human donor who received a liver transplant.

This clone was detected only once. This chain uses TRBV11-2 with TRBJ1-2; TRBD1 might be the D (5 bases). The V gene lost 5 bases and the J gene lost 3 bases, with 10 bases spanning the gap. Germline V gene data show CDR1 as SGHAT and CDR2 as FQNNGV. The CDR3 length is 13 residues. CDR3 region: CASSPQGDYGYTF. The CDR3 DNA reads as TGTGCCAGCAGCCCCCAAGGGGACTATGGCTACACCTTC. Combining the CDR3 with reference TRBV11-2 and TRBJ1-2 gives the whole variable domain EAGVAQSPRYKIIEKRQSVAFWCNPISGHATLYWYQQILGQGPKLLIQFQNNGVVDDSQLPKDRFSAERLKGVDSTLKIQPAKLEDSAVYLCASSPQGDYGYTFGSGTRLTVV.

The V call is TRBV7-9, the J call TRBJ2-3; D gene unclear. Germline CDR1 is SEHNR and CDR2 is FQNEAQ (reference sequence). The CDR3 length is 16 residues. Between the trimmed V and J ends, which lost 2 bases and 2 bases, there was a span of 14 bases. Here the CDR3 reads CASSLIIERPTDTQYF. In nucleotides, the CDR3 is TGTGCCAGCAGCTTAATCATAGAGAGACCCACAGATACGCAGTATTTT. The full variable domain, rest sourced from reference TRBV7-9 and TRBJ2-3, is DTGVSQNPRHKITKRGQNVTFRCDPISEHNRLYWYRQTLGQGPEFLTYFQNEAQLEKSRLLSDRFSAERPKGSFSTLEIQRTEQGDSAMYLCASSLIIERPTDTQYFGPGTRLTVL.

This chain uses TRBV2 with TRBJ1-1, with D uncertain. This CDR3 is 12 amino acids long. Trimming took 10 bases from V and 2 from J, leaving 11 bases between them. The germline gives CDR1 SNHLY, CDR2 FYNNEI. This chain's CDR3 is CATSVLNTEAFF. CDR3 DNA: TGTGCCACCTCAGTTTTAAACACTGAAGCTTTCTTT.

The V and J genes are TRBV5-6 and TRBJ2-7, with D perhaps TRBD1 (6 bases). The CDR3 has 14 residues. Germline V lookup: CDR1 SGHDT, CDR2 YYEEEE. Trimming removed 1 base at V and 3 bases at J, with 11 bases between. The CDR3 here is CASSLLIGGYEQYF. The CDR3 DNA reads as TGTGCCAGCAGCTTGCTGATAGGGGGCTACGAGCAGTACTTC.

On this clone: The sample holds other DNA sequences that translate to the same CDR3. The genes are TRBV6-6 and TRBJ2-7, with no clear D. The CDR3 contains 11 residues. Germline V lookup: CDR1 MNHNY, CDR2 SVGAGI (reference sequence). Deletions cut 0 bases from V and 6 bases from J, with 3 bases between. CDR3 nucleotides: TGTGCCAGCAGTTACTCGGGCGAGCAGTACTTC. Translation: CASSYSGEQYF.

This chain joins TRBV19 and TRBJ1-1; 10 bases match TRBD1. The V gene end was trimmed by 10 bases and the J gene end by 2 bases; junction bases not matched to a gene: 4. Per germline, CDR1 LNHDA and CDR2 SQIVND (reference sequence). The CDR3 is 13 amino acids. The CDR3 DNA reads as TGTGCCACCAGACAGGGGGCTAACACTGAAGCTTTCTTT. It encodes CATRQGANTEAFF.

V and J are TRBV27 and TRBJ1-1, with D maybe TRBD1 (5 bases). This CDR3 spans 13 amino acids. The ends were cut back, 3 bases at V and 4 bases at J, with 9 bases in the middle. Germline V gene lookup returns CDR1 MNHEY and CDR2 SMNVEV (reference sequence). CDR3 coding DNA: TGTGCCAGCAGTTTGGGGGAAGGCACTGAAGCTTTCTTT. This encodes CASSLGEGTEAFF.

The CDR3 protein is CATSRTGEKLFF. CDR3 coding DNA: TGTGCCACCAGCAGGACGGGGGAAAAACTGTTTTTT. The chain carries TRBV15 and TRBJ1-4; D remains ambiguous. V dropped 3 bases and J dropped 8 bases, with 7 bases sitting between them. This CDR3 is built from 12 residues. Germline-derived CDR1 and CDR2 are LNHNV and YYDKDF (reference sequence).

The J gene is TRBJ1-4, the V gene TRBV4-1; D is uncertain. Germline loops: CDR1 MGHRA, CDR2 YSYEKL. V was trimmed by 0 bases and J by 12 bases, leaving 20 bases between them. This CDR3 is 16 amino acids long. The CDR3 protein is CASSQDRTGFGDELFF. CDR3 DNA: TGCGCCAGCAGCCAAGACAGGACGGGATTTGGGGATGAACTGTTTTTT.

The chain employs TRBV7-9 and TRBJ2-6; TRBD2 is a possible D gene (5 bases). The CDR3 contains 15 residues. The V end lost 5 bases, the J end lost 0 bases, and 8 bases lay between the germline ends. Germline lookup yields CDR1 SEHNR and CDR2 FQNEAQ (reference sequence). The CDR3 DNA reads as TGTGCCAGCAGCCTCCGGGACTCTGGGGCCAACGTCCTGACTTTC. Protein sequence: CASSLRDSGANVLTF.

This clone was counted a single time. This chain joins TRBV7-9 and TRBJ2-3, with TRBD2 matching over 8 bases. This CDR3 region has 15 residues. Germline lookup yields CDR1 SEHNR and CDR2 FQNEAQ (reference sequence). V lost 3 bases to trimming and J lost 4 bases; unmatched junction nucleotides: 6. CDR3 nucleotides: TGTGCCAGCAGCTTTCCCCCGGGAGGGCCAGATACGCAGTATTTT. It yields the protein CASSFPPGGPDTQYF.

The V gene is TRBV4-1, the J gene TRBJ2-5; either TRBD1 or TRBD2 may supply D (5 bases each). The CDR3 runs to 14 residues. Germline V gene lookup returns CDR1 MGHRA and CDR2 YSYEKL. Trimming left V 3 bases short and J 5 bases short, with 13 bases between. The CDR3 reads CASSQGPGAETQYF. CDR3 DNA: TGCGCCAGCAGCCAGGGGCCCGGGGCGGAGACCCAGTACTTC.

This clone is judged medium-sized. The CDR3, as DNA: TGTGCCAGCAGTGAGGCGGGGGGGCGTCAGCCCCAGCATTTT. It codes for CASSEAGGRQPQHF. The chain joins TRBV2 to TRBJ1-5; tentative D call: TRBD1 (6 bases). Deletions cut 3 bases from V and 6 bases from J, with 12 bases between. This CDR3 comprises 14 residues. Germline values: CDR1 SNHLY, CDR2 FYNNEI.

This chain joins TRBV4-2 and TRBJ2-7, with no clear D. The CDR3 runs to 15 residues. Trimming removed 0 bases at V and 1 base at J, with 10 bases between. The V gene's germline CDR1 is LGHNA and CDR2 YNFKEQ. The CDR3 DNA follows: TGTGCCAGCAGCCAAGATCGCACGAAATCCTACGAGCAGTACTTC. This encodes CASSQDRTKSYEQYF.

CDR3 DNA: TGTGCCAGCAGCTTGCGGGGCGAATATAGCAATCAGCCCCAGCATTTT. Its protein is CASSLRGEYSNQPQHF. The chain employs TRBV5-4 and TRBJ1-5, with TRBD1 as a possible D gene (5 bases). V lost 1 base to trimming and J lost 0 bases, with 11 bases between them. The germline V gene encodes CDR1 SGHNT and CDR2 YYREEE (reference sequence). The CDR3 extends over 16 amino acids. Based on the CDR3 plus reference TRBV5-4 and TRBJ1-5, the full variable domain is ETGVTQSPTHLIKTRGQQVTLRCSSQSGHNTVSWYQQALGQGPQFIFQYYREEENGRGNFPPRFSGLQFPNYSSELNVNALELDDSALYLCASSLRGEYSNQPQHFGDGTRLSIL.

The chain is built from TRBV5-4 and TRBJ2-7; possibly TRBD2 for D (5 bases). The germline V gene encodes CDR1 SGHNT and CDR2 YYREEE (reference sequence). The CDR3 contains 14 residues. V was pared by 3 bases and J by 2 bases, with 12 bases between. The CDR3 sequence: CASSSSDGAYEQYF. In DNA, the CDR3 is TGTGCCAGCAGCTCCTCGGACGGGGCCTACGAGCAGTACTTC.